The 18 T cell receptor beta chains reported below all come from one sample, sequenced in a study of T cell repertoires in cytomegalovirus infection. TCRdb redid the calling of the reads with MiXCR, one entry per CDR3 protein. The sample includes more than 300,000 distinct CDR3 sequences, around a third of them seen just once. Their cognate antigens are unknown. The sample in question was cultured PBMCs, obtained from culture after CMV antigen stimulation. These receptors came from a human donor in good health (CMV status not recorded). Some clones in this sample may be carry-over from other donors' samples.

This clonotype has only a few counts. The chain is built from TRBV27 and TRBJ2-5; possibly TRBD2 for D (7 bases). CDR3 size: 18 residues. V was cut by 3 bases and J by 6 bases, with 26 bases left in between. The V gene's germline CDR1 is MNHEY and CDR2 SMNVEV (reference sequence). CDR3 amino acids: CASSFGGVGGRTPQTQYF. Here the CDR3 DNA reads TGTGCCAGCAGTTTTGGTGGGGTCGGGGGGCGAACCCCACAGACCCAGTACTTC.

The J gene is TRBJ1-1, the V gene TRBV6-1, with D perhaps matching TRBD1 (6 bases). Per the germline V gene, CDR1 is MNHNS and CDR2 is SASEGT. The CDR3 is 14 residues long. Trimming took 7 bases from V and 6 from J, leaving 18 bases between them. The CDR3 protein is CASTGGQLVAEAFF. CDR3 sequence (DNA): TGTGCCAGCACCGGCGGACAGCTCGTGGCTGAAGCTTTCTTT.

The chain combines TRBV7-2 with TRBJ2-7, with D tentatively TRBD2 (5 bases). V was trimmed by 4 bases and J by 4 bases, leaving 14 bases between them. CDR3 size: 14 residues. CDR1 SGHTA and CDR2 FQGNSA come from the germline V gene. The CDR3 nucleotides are TGTGCCAGCAGCTCCCCCCCGGGAAGGTACGAGCAGTACTTC. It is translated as CASSSPPGRYEQYF.

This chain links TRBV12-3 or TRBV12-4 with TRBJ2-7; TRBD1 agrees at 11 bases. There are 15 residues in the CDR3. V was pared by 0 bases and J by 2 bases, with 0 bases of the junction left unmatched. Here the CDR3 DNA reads TGTGCCAGCAGTTTAGCGGACAGGGGGCCCTACGAGCAGTACTTC. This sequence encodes CASSLADRGPYEQYF.

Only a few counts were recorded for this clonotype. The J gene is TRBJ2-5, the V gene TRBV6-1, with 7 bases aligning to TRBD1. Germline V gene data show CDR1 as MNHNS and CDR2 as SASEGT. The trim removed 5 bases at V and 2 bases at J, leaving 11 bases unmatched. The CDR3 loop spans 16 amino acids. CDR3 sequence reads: CASSLRTGGPQETQYF. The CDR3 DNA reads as TGTGCCAGCAGTTTGCGGACAGGAGGCCCGCAAGAGACCCAGTACTTC.

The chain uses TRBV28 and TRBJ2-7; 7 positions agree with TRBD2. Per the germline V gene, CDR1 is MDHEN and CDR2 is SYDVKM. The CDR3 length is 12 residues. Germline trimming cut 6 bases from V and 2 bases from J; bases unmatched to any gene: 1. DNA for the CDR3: TGTGCCAGCAGCCGGGGGGCCTACGAGCAGTACTTC. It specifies CASSRGAYEQYF.

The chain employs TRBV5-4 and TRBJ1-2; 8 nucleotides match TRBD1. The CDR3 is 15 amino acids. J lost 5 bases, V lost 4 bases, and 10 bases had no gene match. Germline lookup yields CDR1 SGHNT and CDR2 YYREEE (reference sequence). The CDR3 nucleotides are TGTGCCAGCAGCGAACCGGGACAGGCATTGTATGGCTACACCTTC. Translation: CASSEPGQALYGYTF.

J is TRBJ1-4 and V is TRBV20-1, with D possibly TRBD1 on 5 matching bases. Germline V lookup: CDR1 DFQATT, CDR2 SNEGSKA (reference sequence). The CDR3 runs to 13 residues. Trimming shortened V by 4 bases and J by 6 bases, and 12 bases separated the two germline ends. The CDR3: CSAKGVGDEKLFF. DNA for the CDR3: TGCAGTGCTAAGGGTGTAGGGGATGAAAAACTGTTTTTT.

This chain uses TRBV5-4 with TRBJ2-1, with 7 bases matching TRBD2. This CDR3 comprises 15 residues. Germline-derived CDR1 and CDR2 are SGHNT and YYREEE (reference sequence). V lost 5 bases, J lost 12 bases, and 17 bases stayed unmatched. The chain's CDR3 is CASRSSGLKTSAQFF. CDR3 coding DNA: TGTGCCAGCAGGTCCTCGGGACTAAAGACCTCGGCGCAGTTCTTC.

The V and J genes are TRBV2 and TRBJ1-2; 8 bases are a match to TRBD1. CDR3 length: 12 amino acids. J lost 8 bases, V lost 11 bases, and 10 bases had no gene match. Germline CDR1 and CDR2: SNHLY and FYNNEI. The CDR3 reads CAASDRGHGYTF. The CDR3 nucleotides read TGTGCCGCGAGTGACAGGGGACACGGCTACACCTTC.

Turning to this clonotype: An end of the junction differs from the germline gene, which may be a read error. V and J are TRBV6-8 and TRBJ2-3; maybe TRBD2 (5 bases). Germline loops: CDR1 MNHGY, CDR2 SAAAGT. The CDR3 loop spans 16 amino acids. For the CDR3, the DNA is TGTGTCAGCAGTTACGCTTCTAGCTTGAGCACAGATACGCAGTATTTT. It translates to CVSSYASSLSTDTQYF.

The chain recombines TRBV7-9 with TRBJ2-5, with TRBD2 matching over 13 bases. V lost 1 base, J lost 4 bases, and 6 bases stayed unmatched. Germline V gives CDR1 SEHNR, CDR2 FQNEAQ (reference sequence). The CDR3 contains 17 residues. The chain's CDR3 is CASSLGTSGSIRETQYF. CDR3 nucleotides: TGTGCCAGCAGCTTAGGGACTAGCGGGAGTATCCGAGAGACCCAGTACTTC. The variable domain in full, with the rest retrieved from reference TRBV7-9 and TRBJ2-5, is DTGVSQNPRHKITKRGQNVTFRCDPISEHNRLYWYRQTLGQGPEFLTYFQNEAQLEKSRLLSDRFSAERPKGSFSTLEIQRTEQGDSAMYLCASSLGTSGSIRETQYFGPGTRLLVL.

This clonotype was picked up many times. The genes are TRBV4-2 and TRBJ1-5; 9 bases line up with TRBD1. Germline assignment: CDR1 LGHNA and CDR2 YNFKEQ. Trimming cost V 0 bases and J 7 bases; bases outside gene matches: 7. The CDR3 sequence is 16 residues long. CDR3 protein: CASSQDMDRGEQPQHF. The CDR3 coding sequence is TGTGCCAGCAGCCAAGATATGGACAGGGGTGAACAGCCCCAGCATTTT.

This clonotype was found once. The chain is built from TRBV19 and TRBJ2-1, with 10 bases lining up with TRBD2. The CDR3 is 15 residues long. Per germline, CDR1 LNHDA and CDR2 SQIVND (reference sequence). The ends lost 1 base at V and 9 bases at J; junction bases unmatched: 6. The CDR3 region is CASSIGSSGSTEQFF. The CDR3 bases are TGTGCCAGTAGTATAGGGTCTAGCGGGAGTACTGAGCAGTTCTTC.

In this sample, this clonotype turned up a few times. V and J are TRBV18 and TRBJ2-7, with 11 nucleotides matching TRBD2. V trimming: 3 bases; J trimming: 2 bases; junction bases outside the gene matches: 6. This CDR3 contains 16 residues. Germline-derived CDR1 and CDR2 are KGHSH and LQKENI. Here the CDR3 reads CASSPRTSGSTYEQYF. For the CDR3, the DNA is TGTGCCAGCTCACCGCGAACTAGCGGGAGCACCTACGAGCAGTACTTC.

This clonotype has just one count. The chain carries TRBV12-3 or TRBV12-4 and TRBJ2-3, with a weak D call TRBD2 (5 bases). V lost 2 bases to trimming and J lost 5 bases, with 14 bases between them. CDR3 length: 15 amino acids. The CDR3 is CASSLIGLPGDTQYF. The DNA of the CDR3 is TGTGCCAGCAGTTTAATCGGACTCCCTGGAGATACGCAGTATTTT.

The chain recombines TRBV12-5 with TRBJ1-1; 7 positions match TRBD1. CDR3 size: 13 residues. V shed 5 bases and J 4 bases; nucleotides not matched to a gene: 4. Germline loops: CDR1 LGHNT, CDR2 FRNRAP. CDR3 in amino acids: CASGRQGATEAFF. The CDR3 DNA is TGTGCTAGTGGTAGACAGGGCGCCACTGAAGCTTTCTTT.

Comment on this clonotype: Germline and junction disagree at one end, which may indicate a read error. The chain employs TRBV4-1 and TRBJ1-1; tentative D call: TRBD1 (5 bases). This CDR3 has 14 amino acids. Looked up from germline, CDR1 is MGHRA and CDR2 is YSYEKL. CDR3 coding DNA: TGCGCCAGCACCCAATCGGGGGGGGTCTCTGAAGCTTTCTTT. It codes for CASTQSGGVSEAFF.